Listed here are 27 T cell receptor beta chains from one sample, sequenced in a study of control samples from healthy donors and cancer patients. Libraries were prepared by immunoSEQ multiplex PCR; TCRdb keeps only in-frame clonotypes and omits some of them. The sample has roughly 200,000 clones. What was sequenced was blood. These receptors were taken from a woman under 40 in good health.

The chain combines TRBV7-6 with TRBJ2-5; 7 nucleotides match TRBD2. Germline-derived CDR1 and CDR2 are SGHVS and FNYEAQ. CDR3 length equals 16 residues. J was trimmed by 4 bases and V by 1 base; bases with no gene match: 9. CDR3 nucleotides: TGTGCCAGCAGCTTAGGAGTTAGGGAGGGAAGAGAGACCCAGTACTTC. Amino acids: CASSLGVREGRETQYF.

CDR3: CASSLAQYQPQHF. The DNA for the CDR3 is TGCGCCAGCAGCCTAGCCCAGTATCAGCCCCAGCATTTT. The genes are TRBV4-1 and TRBJ1-5; D is unclear. Trimming shortened V by 4 bases and J by 5 bases, and 9 bases separated the two germline ends. The germline CDR1 and CDR2 sequences are MGHRA and YSYEKL. There are 13 residues in the CDR3.

V is TRBV6-5 and J is TRBJ2-3, with 9 bases that match TRBD2. Losses at the gene ends were 6 bases for V and 3 bases for J; bases not matched to a gene: 7. The CDR3 is 15 residues long. CDR1 MNHEY and CDR2 SVGAGI come from the germline V gene. The CDR3 here is CASSRLAETTDTQYF. CDR3 nucleotide sequence: TGTGCCAGCAGCAGACTAGCGGAGACTACAGATACGCAGTATTTT.

The chain employs TRBV7-2 and TRBJ2-5; D tentatively fits TRBD1 or TRBD2 (6 bases each). This CDR3 contains 14 residues. The germline V gene encodes CDR1 SGHTA and CDR2 FQGNSA. V lost 1 base and J lost 5, with 11 bases in between. The CDR3 protein is CASSLGSGAETQYF. The CDR3 DNA is TGTGCCAGCAGCTTAGGGTCGGGGGCTGAGACCCAGTACTTC.

V gene TRBV6-1 combines with J gene TRBJ1-2; perhaps TRBD1 as D (5 bases). CDR3 length equals 15 residues. V was cut by 2 bases and J by 4 bases, with 14 bases left in between. Germline V gene sequence: CDR1 MNHNS, CDR2 SASEGT. The CDR3 sequence: CASSEMYRTGYGYTF. CDR3 DNA sequence: TGTGCCAGCAGTGAAATGTACCGAACAGGCTATGGCTACACCTTC.

The chain combines TRBV9 with TRBJ1-4; tentatively, D is TRBD1 (5 bases). The V and J ends lost 2 bases and 4 bases respectively, with 9 bases between them. The length of the CDR3 is 14 residues. CDR1 is SGDLS, CDR2 YYNGEE, per germline. The CDR3 region has the DNA TGTGCCAGCAGCGTGACAGAGCTTAATGAAAAACTGTTTTTT. The encoded protein is CASSVTELNEKLFF.

The chain uses TRBV27 and TRBJ1-1, with unresolved D. In germline, CDR1 is MNHEY, CDR2 SMNVEV (reference sequence). The CDR3 is 14 amino acids. V was clipped by 6 bases and J by 3 bases, with 14 bases between them. The CDR3 sequence: CASRFGMGYTEAFF. The CDR3 nucleotides are TGTGCCAGCAGATTTGGAATGGGGTACACTGAAGCTTTCTTT.

This chain connects TRBV4-2 to TRBJ1-5; 8 bases align to TRBD1. V shed 4 bases, J shed 4 bases, and the junction held 9 bases outside the gene matches. CDR1 is LGHNA, CDR2 YNFKEQ, per germline. The CDR3 covers 16 residues. The CDR3 DNA follows: TGTGCCAGCAGCCCGCGTCGCAGGGGGCTGAATCAGCCCCAGCATTTT. The encoded protein is CASSPRRRGLNQPQHF.

The V gene is TRBV7-9, the J gene TRBJ1-1, with a tentative D call TRBD1 (5 bases). V lost 5 bases and J lost 6, with 16 bases in between. This CDR3 is built from 14 residues. Per the germline V gene, CDR1 is SEHNR and CDR2 is FQNEAQ (reference sequence). This CDR3 reads CASSGRGGWSEAFF. The CDR3 coding sequence is TGTGCCAGCAGCGGAAGGGGAGGGTGGTCTGAAGCTTTCTTT.

The rearrangement uses TRBV27 and TRBJ1-5; TRBD1 agrees at 9 bases. Looked up from germline, CDR1 is MNHEY and CDR2 is SMNVEV (reference sequence). V lost 5 bases, J lost 3 bases, and 8 bases stayed unmatched. The CDR3 runs 16 residues. The CDR3 DNA reads TGTGCCAGCAGTCCCCTGGGACAGGGTTACAATCAGCCCCAGCATTTT. This translates into CASSPLGQGYNQPQHF.

The chain uses TRBV7-3 and TRBJ1-1; TRBD1 is a possible D gene (5 bases). The CDR3 totals 15 residues. V gave up 1 base and J gave up 5 bases, with 14 bases separating them. Germline loops: CDR1 SGHTA, CDR2 FQGTGA. CDR3 nucleotide sequence: TGTGCCAGCAGCTTAAACGGGGCACCGGGGACTGAAGCTTTCTTT. Translated: CASSLNGAPGTEAFF.

CDR3 nucleotide sequence: TGTGCCAGCAGCACGAAGGACAGGGTCCAAGAGACCCAGTACTTC. Translated: CASSTKDRVQETQYF. The genes are TRBV13 and TRBJ2-5, with 8 bases matching TRBD1. The CDR3 totals 15 residues. V shed 5 bases and J 1 base; nucleotides not matched to a gene: 6. Germline V gene lookup returns CDR1 PRHDT and CDR2 FYEKMQ (reference sequence). Together with reference TRBV13 and TRBJ2-5, the CDR3 gives the full variable domain: AAGVIQSPRHLIKEKRETATLKCYPIPRHDTVYWYQQGPGQDPQFLISFYEKMQSDKGSIPDRFSAQQFSDYHSELNMSSLELGDSALYFCASSTKDRVQETQYFGPGTRLLVL.

The chain combines TRBV9 with TRBJ2-3; D ambiguous. Trimming took 3 bases from V and 2 from J, leaving 19 bases between them. Germline CDR1 and CDR2: SGDLS and YYNGEE. CDR3 length: 17 residues. The CDR3 nucleotides are TGTGCCAGCAGCGCACTCAGGCCCGGACCTCTCACAGATACGCAGTATTTT. Its translation is CASSALRPGPLTDTQYF.

The rearrangement links TRBV11-1 to TRBJ1-1; no firm D call. V lost 7 bases and J lost 4, with 22 bases in between. Germline-derived CDR1 and CDR2 are SGHAT and FQDESV (reference sequence). This CDR3 spans 16 amino acids. The CDR3 region is CASNPMGRSGITEAFF. The DNA for the CDR3 is TGTGCCAGCAACCCCATGGGTAGGTCGGGAATCACTGAAGCTTTCTTT.

The gene calls are TRBV7-9 and TRBJ1-2, with a possible D match to TRBD1 (6 bases). Germline-derived CDR1 and CDR2 are SEHNR and FQNEAQ (reference sequence). This CDR3 is built from 13 residues. V lost 8 bases to trimming and J lost 8 bases, with 18 bases between them. CDR3 sequence (DNA): TGTGCCAGCGCGGTTATCGGGACAATCGGCTACACCTTC. It codes for CASAVIGTIGYTF.

The chain joins TRBV20-1 to TRBJ1-4, with 9 bases fitting TRBD1. The germline CDR1 and CDR2 sequences are DFQATT and SNEGSKA (reference sequence). Trimming took 3 bases from V and 7 from J; bases not matched to a gene: 6. The CDR3 totals 14 residues. The CDR3 region has the DNA TGCAGTGCTAGTAGGGACAGGGCGAGTGAAAAACTGTTTTTT. Translated, it gives CSASRDRASEKLFF.

The chain employs TRBV9 and TRBJ2-5, with 9 nucleotides matching TRBD1. This CDR3 contains 16 residues. V dropped 4 bases and J dropped 5; count of bases not matched to a gene: 12. In germline, CDR1 is SGDLS, CDR2 YYNGEE. CDR3 nucleotide sequence: TGTGCCAGCAGCCCCCAGACAGGGGGGATTAAGGAGACCCAGTACTTC. Amino acids: CASSPQTGGIKETQYF.

The rearrangement joins TRBV12-3 or TRBV12-4 to TRBJ1-5; 7 positions match TRBD1. Trimming cost V 7 bases and J 3 bases; bases outside gene matches: 3. The length of the CDR3 is 13 residues. The DNA for the CDR3 is TGTGCCAGCAACACAGGGGACAATCAGCCCCAGCATTTT. As protein: CASNTGDNQPQHF.

The gene calls are TRBV27 and TRBJ1-2; D gene unclear. This CDR3 region has 15 residues. V lost 0 bases and J lost 4, with 12 bases in between. The V gene's germline CDR1 is MNHEY and CDR2 SMNVEV (reference sequence). Written as DNA, the CDR3 is TGTGCCAGCAGTTTATCTATCTCTGGGTTCTATGGCTACACCTTC. This encodes CASSLSISGFYGYTF.

The V call is TRBV27, the J call TRBJ1-2; TRBD1 aligns across 7 bases. Germline CDR1 reads MNHEY; CDR2 reads SMNVEV (reference sequence). The CDR3 is 14 residues long. Trimming removed 2 bases from V and 4 bases from J; junction bases left unmatched: 4. The CDR3 DNA follows: TGTGCCAGCAGTTTAGGGGACAGCCTCTATGGCTACACCTTC. As protein: CASSLGDSLYGYTF.

The chain carries TRBV9 and TRBJ1-4; D gene uncertain. V gave up 0 bases and J gave up 4 bases, with 7 bases separating them. The CDR3 totals 14 residues. The germline V gene has CDR1 SGDLS and CDR2 YYNGEE. The CDR3 here is CASSVVGLNEKLFF. The CDR3 nucleotides read TGTGCCAGCAGCGTAGTGGGCCTTAATGAAAAACTGTTTTTT.

The J gene is TRBJ2-7, the V gene TRBV5-4; TRBD1 matches 11 bases. The trim removed 4 bases at V and 3 bases at J, leaving 6 bases unmatched. This CDR3 contains 15 residues. Germline values: CDR1 SGHNT, CDR2 YYREEE (reference sequence). In DNA form, the CDR3 reads TGTGCCAGCAGCGGGGGGACAGGGGGAGACTACGAGCAGTACTTC. Its translation: CASSGGTGGDYEQYF.

This sequence joins TRBV29-1 and TRBJ2-7; D unresolved. CDR3 length: 11 amino acids. The germline V gene encodes CDR1 SQVTM and CDR2 ANQGSEA. The ends were cut back, 4 bases at V and 3 bases at J, with 7 bases in the middle. The chain's CDR3 is CSVGLIYEQYF. The CDR3 nucleotides read TGCAGCGTTGGGTTGATCTACGAGCAGTACTTC.

V and J are TRBV2 and TRBJ2-7; D is unclear. Germline assignment: CDR1 SNHLY and CDR2 FYNNEI. This CDR3 has 14 amino acids. The germline V and J ends were trimmed by 4 bases and 4 bases, with 14 bases remaining between them. The CDR3 sequence is CASSVWKAEYEQYF. The CDR3 DNA reads TGTGCCAGCAGTGTCTGGAAGGCGGAATACGAGCAGTACTTC.

This chain connects TRBV30 to TRBJ2-7; D might be TRBD2 (5 bases). V lost 2 bases and J lost 3, with 14 bases in between. The CDR3 has 14 amino acids. CDR1 and CDR2 from the germline V gene are GTSNPN and SVGIG (reference sequence). The CDR3 DNA sequence: TGTGCCTGGAGTCCGGGGATCAGCGGCTACGAGCAGTACTTC. Protein: CAWSPGISGYEQYF.

The chain has TRBV28 and TRBJ1-2; TRBD1 might be the D (5 bases). The germline V and J ends were trimmed by 3 bases and 8 bases, with 10 bases remaining between them. The CDR3 extends over 12 amino acids. CDR1 and CDR2 (germline): MDHEN, SYDVKM. CDR3 coding DNA: TGTGCCAGCAGTTTTAGGGGCACGGGCTACACCTTC. Translated: CASSFRGTGYTF.

V gene TRBV5-5 combines with J gene TRBJ2-3; the D gene is possibly TRBD1 (5 bases). Per the germline V gene, CDR1 is SGHKS and CDR2 is YYEKEE (reference sequence). The CDR3 spans 14 residues. V was clipped by 0 bases and J by 5 bases, with 10 bases between them. The CDR3 DNA follows: TGTGCCAGCAGCTTGGGACAGATCCTAGATACGCAGTATTTT. This codes for CASSLGQILDTQYF.